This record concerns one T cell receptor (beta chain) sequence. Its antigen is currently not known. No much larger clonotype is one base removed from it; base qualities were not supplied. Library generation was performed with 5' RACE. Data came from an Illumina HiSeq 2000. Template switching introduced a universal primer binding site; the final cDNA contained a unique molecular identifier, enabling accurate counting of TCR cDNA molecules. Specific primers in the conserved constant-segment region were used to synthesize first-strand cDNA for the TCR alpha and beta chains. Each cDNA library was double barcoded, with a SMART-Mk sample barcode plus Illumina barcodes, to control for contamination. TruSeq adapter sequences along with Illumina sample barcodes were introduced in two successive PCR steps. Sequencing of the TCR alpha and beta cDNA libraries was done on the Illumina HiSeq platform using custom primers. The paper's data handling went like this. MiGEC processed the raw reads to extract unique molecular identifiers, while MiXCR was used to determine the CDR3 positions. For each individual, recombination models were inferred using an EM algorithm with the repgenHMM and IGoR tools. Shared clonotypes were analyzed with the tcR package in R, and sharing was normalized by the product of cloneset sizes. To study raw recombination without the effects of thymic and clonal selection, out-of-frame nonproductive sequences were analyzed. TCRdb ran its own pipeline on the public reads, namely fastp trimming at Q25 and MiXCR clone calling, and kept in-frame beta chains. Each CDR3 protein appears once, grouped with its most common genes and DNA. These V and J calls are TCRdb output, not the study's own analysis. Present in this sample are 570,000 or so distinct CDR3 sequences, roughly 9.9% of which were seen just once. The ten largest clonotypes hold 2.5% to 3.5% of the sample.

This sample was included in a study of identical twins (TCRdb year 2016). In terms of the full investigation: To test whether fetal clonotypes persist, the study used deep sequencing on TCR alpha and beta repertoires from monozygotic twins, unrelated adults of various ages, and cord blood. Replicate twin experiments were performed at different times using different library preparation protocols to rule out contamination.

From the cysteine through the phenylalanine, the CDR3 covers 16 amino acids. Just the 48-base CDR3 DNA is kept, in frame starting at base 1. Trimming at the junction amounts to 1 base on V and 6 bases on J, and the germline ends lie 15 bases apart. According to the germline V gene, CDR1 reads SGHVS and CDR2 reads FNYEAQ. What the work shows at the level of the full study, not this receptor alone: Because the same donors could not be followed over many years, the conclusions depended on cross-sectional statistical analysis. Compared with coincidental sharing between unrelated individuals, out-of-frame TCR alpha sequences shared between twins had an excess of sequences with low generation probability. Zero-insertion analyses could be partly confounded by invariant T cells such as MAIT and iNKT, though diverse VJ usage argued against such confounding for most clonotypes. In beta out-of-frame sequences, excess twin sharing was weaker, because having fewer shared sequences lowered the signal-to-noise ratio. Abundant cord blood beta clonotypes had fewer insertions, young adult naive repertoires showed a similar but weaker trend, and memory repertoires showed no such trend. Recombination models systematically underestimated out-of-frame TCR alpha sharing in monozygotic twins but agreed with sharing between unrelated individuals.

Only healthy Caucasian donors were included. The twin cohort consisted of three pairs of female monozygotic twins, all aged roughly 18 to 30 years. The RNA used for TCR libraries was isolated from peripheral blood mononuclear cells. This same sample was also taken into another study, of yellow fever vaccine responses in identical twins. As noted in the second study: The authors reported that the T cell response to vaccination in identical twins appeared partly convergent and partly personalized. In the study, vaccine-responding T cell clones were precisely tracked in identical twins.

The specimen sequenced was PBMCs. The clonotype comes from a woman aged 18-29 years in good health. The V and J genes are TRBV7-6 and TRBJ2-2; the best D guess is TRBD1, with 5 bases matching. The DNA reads TGTGCCAGCAGCTTAGTTGGGCTAAGGGGCCCCGGGGAGCTGTTTTTT. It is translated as CASSLVGLRGPGELFF.